The 11 T cell receptor beta chains below come from one sample, sequenced in a study of T-cell reconstitution after alpha-beta-depleted transplantation in children. It was with unique molecular identifiers that the TCRbeta library was prepared. TCRdb passed the PCR reads through MiXCR, listing each CDR3 protein once. The data contain approximately 1,000,000 distinct CDR3 sequences, around 30% of them singletons. The sequencing used PBMCs, mostly from graft donor cells, collected 360 days after TCRalphabeta/CD19-depleted stem cell transplant. The receptors originated from a boy in the first two years of life who had a stem cell transplant for SCID, so the T cells may come from the graft donor.

The V and J genes are TRBV6-1 and TRBJ2-3, with no clear D. CDR1 and CDR2 (germline): MNHNS, SASEGT. Trimming took 1 base from V and 1 from J, leaving 12 bases between them. CDR3 size: 16 residues. CDR3: CASSEDSAFRTDTQYF. The CDR3 coding sequence is TGTGCCAGCAGTGAAGATTCAGCATTCCGCACAGATACGCAGTATTTT.

This clonotype appeared a few times. The chain uses TRBV18 and TRBJ2-3; TRBD2 matches at 13 bases. V lost 1 base to trimming and J lost 3 bases; unmatched junction nucleotides: 4. Germline V gene data show CDR1 as KGHSH and CDR2 as LQKENI. The CDR3 spans 17 residues. CDR3 bases: TGTGCCAGCTCACCACTGGGGACTAGCGGGGTGACAGATACGCAGTATTTT. This gives the protein CASSPLGTSGVTDTQYF.

This clonotype has just a few counts. The chain recombines TRBV27 with TRBJ2-7, with D maybe TRBD1 (5 bases). V dropped 1 base and J dropped 2 bases, with 9 bases sitting between them. This CDR3 spans 14 amino acids. Germline CDR1 is MNHEY and CDR2 is SMNVEV (reference sequence). CDR3 coding DNA: TGTGCCAGCAGTTTATGGGGCAGTACCTACGAGCAGTACTTC. Translation: CASSLWGSTYEQYF.

The V and J genes are TRBV6-1 and TRBJ1-4; 7 nucleotides agree with TRBD1. Losses at the gene ends were 6 bases for V and 8 bases for J; bases not matched to a gene: 9. This CDR3 spans 14 amino acids. Looked up from germline, CDR1 is MNHNS and CDR2 is SASEGT. CDR3 loop: CASRESGGKEKLFF. CDR3 sequence (DNA): TGTGCCAGCAGAGAGTCAGGGGGGAAGGAAAAACTGTTTTTT.

The V and J genes are TRBV6-5 and TRBJ2-7, with D tentatively TRBD1 or TRBD2 (6 bases each). The CDR3 extends over 17 amino acids. V dropped 0 bases and J dropped 1 base, with 16 bases sitting between them. Germline values: CDR1 MNHEY, CDR2 SVGAGI. In DNA form, the CDR3 reads TGTGCCAGCAGTTACTCGGGGAGGACAGCGACTTCCTACGAGCAGTACTTC. The encoded protein is CASSYSGRTATSYEQYF.

The chain combines TRBV21-1 with TRBJ1-3. TRBV21-1 is a pseudogene. This CDR3 spans 10 amino acids. The CDR3 loop reads CASSIISYGF. The CDR3, as DNA: TGTGCCAGCAGCATAATAAGTTACGGTTTT.

CDR3 nucleotide sequence: TGCGCCAGCAGCTTGGCGCAGCCCAGCTACAATGAGCAGTTCTTC. Residues: CASSLAQPSYNEQFF. The chain is built from TRBV5-1 and TRBJ2-1; D remains unclear. CDR3 length equals 15 residues. V lost 0 bases to trimming and J lost 3 bases, with 10 bases between them. Per the germline V gene, CDR1 is SGHRS and CDR2 is YFSETQ.

This clonotype was detected a few times. The chain couples TRBV5-4 to TRBJ2-4; 10 nucleotides agree with TRBD1. The CDR3 sequence is 17 residues long. Trimming cost V 3 bases and J 0 bases; bases outside gene matches: 6. Per the germline V gene, CDR1 is SGHNT and CDR2 is YYREEE (reference sequence). CDR3: CASSSTGGGGAKNIQYF. CDR3 nucleotides: TGTGCCAGCAGCTCGACAGGGGGCGGCGGAGCCAAAAACATTCAGTACTTC.

This chain connects TRBV6-5 to TRBJ1-2; unclear D gene. This CDR3 region has 12 residues. Germline CDR1 is MNHEY and CDR2 is SVGAGI. Between the trimmed V and J ends, which lost 7 bases and 4 bases, there was a span of 10 bases. CDR3 protein: CASKGYGYGYTF. DNA for the CDR3: TGTGCCAGCAAAGGTTATGGCTATGGCTACACCTTC.

This clonotype has just a few counts. The gene calls are TRBV5-1 and TRBJ2-1; 9 bases match TRBD1. Germline V gene sequence: CDR1 SGHRS, CDR2 YFSETQ. The CDR3 sequence is 17 residues long. With 0 bases clipped from V and 4 bases from J, the junction kept 8 bases outside the gene matches. The chain's CDR3 is CASSLGTGTGTYNEQFF. The DNA of the CDR3 is TGCGCCAGCAGCTTGGGCACCGGGACAGGGACATACAATGAGCAGTTCTTC.

The chain joins TRBV20-1 to TRBJ1-5; D is ambiguous. V was cut by 0 bases and J by 3 bases, with 9 bases left in between. Per germline, CDR1 DFQATT and CDR2 SNEGSKA (reference sequence). The CDR3 has 14 residues. Here the CDR3 reads CSARDVGFNQPQHF. In DNA form, the CDR3 reads TGCAGTGCTAGAGATGTGGGGTTCAATCAGCCCCAGCATTTT.